This TCR beta chain was sequenced for a study of blood T cells in healthy people across ages. Findings and caveats of the study: A strong correlation between TCR beta diversity and naive T cell percentage was seen.

A second PCR, run for about 7 to 11 cycles, used a sample-barcoded 5' primer plus a J-beta primer mix. TCRdb re-called the 5' RACE reads through MiXCR, storing one row per CDR3 protein. Among around 1,800,000 distinct CDR3 sequences, about two fifths were seen once, and the ten largest hold around 23%. Ten or more counts support this clonotype. No antigen is known for it. The germline CDR1 and CDR2 sequences are SQVTM and ANQGSEA. This CDR3 contains 12 residues. The V end was cut by 4 bases, the J end by 12 bases, with 16 bases between. Material for sequencing was blood. V usage is TRBV29-1 and J usage is TRBJ2-4; the D is unclear. This sequence originates from a human donor in good health. CDR3 DNA sequence: TGCAGCGTTGTTCTTCAAGGAATCGGTCAGTACTTC. Its translation: CSVVLQGIGQYF.